Below, one T cell receptor beta chain is given with its context. What it binds is unknown. The data derive from a study of siplizumab effects on memory and regulatory T cells. Study conclusions and caveats: Researchers could map only a minor fraction of alloreactive clones to unstimulated subsets. Naive T cells appeared more varied than memory cells and looked like key alloresponse contributors.

Some clones are missing from TCRdb's copy, which holds only in-frame ones; the method was immunoSEQ multiplex PCR. This repertoire shows 55,000 to 65,000 clones, 95% to 98% found once; its top ten account for about 1%. The clonotype originates from a human donor in good health. Sequencing was carried out using naive CD8+ T cells sorted from blood.

DNA for the CDR3: TGTGCCAGCAGCTTAGGGACTGATGGCTACACCTTC. It encodes CASSLGTDGYTF. The rearrangement uses TRBV7-9 and TRBJ1-2; no firm D call. V lost 1 base to trimming and J lost 6 bases, with 6 bases between them. Germline CDR1 SEHNR, CDR2 FQNEAQ (reference sequence). The CDR3 runs 12 residues.